One sample yielded the 9 T cell receptor beta chains listed below, sequenced in a study of PD-L1 blockade in urothelial cancer. Only in-frame clones appear in the TCRdb table, and some are missing; sequencing was by immunoSEQ multiplex PCR. The profile shows under 150,000 clones, around 89% of them singletons. The sample's time point: peripheral blood 6 weeks after treatment start. Sequencing was performed on PBMCs, taken around atezolizumab (anti-PD-L1) treatment. The receptor source for this set is a man aged 55 to 69 with urothelial cancer.

V usage is TRBV7-9 and J usage is TRBJ2-7; 9 nucleotides align to TRBD1. The CDR3 extends over 15 amino acids. V shed 4 bases, J shed 2 bases, and the junction held 6 bases outside the gene matches. Germline lookup yields CDR1 SEHNR and CDR2 FQNEAQ (reference sequence). For the CDR3, the DNA is TGTGCCAGCAGCTCGGGACAGGGAGTCCCCTACGAGCAGTACTTC. Translated, it gives CASSSGQGVPYEQYF. Looking up the rest from reference TRBV7-9 and TRBJ2-7 gives the full variable domain: DTGVSQNPRHKITKRGQNVTFRCDPISEHNRLYWYRQTLGQGPEFLTYFQNEAQLEKSRLLSDRFSAERPKGSFSTLEIQRTEQGDSAMYLCASSSGQGVPYEQYFGPGTRLTVT.

The chain carries TRBV2 and TRBJ2-6; D may be TRBD2 (6 bases). The CDR3 spans 15 residues. Trimming stripped 7 bases from V and 0 bases from J, with 10 bases between. Germline assignment: CDR1 SNHLY and CDR2 FYNNEI. The CDR3 nucleotides are TGTGCCAGCAAGGGCGGGATCTCTGGGGCCAACGTCCTGACTTTC. Translating it yields CASKGGISGANVLTF.

CDR3 sequence: CASKSVGNTEAFF. The CDR3 region has the DNA TGCGCCAGCAAGTCGGTTGGGAACACTGAAGCTTTCTTT. The V gene is TRBV5-1, the J gene TRBJ1-1; D gene ambiguous. CDR1 is SGHRS and CDR2 is YFSETQ in the germline V gene. CDR3 length: 13 residues. V lost 6 bases and J lost 1, with 10 bases in between.

The chain couples TRBV30 to TRBJ2-1, with TRBD2 matching 11 bases. Trimming cost V 5 bases and J 1 base; bases outside gene matches: 4. Germline lookup yields CDR1 GTSNPN and CDR2 SVGIG (reference sequence). This CDR3 region has 15 residues. CDR3 residues: CAWQTSGKSYNEQFF. The CDR3 bases are TGTGCCTGGCAGACTAGCGGGAAATCCTACAATGAGCAGTTCTTC.

The CDR3 bases are TGTGCTAGTGGAATGGGGACTTACCAAGAGACCCAGTACTTC. Protein product: CASGMGTYQETQYF. The rearrangement links TRBV12-5 to TRBJ2-5, with a possible D match to TRBD2 (6 bases). The CDR3 covers 14 residues. V shed 6 bases and J shed 0 bases, with 11 bases lying between them. The germline V gene has CDR1 LGHNT and CDR2 FRNRAP.

The genes are TRBV4-2 and TRBJ2-1; 8 bases agree with TRBD1. Germline CDR1 reads LGHNA; CDR2 reads YNFKEQ. The CDR3 is 18 residues long. After removal of 0 bases from V and 3 bases from J, the junction contained 10 bases not matched to a gene. CDR3 sequence (DNA): TGTGCCAGCAGCCAAGACTCCACCGGGACAGGCATCTACAATGAGCAGTTCTTC. Amino acid sequence: CASSQDSTGTGIYNEQFF.

This clone was seen just once. The chain joins TRBV14 to TRBJ2-5, with TRBD2 identical over 9 bases. This CDR3 is built from 16 residues. Germline V CDR1 and CDR2: SGHDN, FVKESK. With 4 bases clipped from V and 2 bases from J, the junction kept 8 bases outside the gene matches. This CDR3 reads CASSRLLAGLQETQYF. The CDR3 coding sequence is TGTGCCAGCAGCCGGTTACTAGCGGGTTTACAAGAGACCCAGTACTTC.

This sequence joins TRBV10-2 and TRBJ2-7; 10 nucleotides line up with TRBD2. Germline CDR1 WSHSY, CDR2 SAAADI. This CDR3 contains 13 residues. V lost 6 bases and J lost 1; bases outside the gene matches: 0. The CDR3 coding sequence is TGCGCCAGCAGGACTAGCGGGTCCTACGAGCAGTACTTC. Translation: CASRTSGSYEQYF.

This clone was seen more than once but under ten times. The chain couples TRBV12-1 to TRBJ1-2; the table's TRBD1 call for D was not verified on the DNA. TRBV12-1 is flagged as a pseudogene. The CDR3 totals 13 residues. The CDR3 sequence: CASSFAGHGGYTF. The CDR3 DNA follows: TGTGCCAGCAGCTTTGCGGGACACGGCGGCTACACCTTC.